Presented here are 9 T cell receptor beta chains from one specimen sequenced in a study of CD8 T cells in ankylosing spondylitis. TCRdb passed the 5' RACE reads through MiXCR, listing each CDR3 protein once. This table holds 310,000 or so distinct CDR3 sequences, around 18% found once. Sequencing used blood, either unsorted or a sorted T cell fraction (not recorded which). These receptors came from a male donor with ankylosing spondylitis or in good health (not recorded which).

This clonotype was detected only a few times. This chain uses TRBV20-1 with TRBJ2-2, with 10 bases identical to TRBD2. The CDR3 has 15 amino acids. CDR1 DFQATT and CDR2 SNEGSKA come from the germline V gene (reference sequence). The trim removed 6 bases at V and 1 base at J, leaving 5 bases unmatched. This chain's CDR3 is CSAQIAGGNTGELFF. CDR3 DNA sequence: TGCAGTGCACAGATAGCGGGGGGGAACACCGGGGAGCTGTTTTTT.

This chain uses TRBV14 with TRBJ2-1; D not resolved. The CDR3 consists of 14 residues. In germline, CDR1 is SGHDN, CDR2 FVKESK. V gave up 0 bases and J gave up 2 bases, with 5 bases separating them. Here the CDR3 reads CASSQERTYNEQFF. In nucleotides, the CDR3 is TGTGCCAGCAGCCAAGAACGGACCTACAATGAGCAGTTCTTC.

CDR3 protein: CASSYLDRVETQYF. The CDR3 nucleotides are TGTGCCAGCAGTTACCTAGACAGGGTTGAGACCCAGTACTTC. The chain combines TRBV6-5 with TRBJ2-5, with 7 bases identical to TRBD1. Trimming cost V 2 bases and J 5 bases; bases outside gene matches: 5. In germline, CDR1 is MNHEY, CDR2 SVGAGI. The CDR3 has 14 amino acids.

This clonotype was detected a few times. The chain couples TRBV28 to TRBJ2-5; D may be TRBD1 (5 bases). Trimming removed 7 bases at V and 0 bases at J, with 12 bases between. CDR3 size: 14 residues. Germline values: CDR1 MDHEN, CDR2 SYDVKM. Here the CDR3 DNA reads TGTGCCAGCATAGCCAGGGCGTACCAAGAGACCCAGTACTTC. It yields the protein CASIARAYQETQYF.

The chain uses TRBV5-1 and TRBJ1-1; 9 nucleotides line up with TRBD1. Trimming took 4 bases from V and 6 from J; bases not matched to a gene: 4. Germline CDR1 reads SGHRS; CDR2 reads YFSETQ. CDR3 length equals 13 residues. CDR3 nucleotides: TGCGCCAGCAGCCCGGGACAGGGACCTGAAGCTTTCTTT. This translates into CASSPGQGPEAFF.

The sample holds one count of this clonotype. V usage is TRBV7-2 and J usage is TRBJ2-5; D tentatively reads TRBD1 or TRBD2 (6 bases each). This CDR3 comprises 13 residues. The V gene's germline CDR1 is SGHTA and CDR2 FQGNSA. V was pared by 5 bases and J by 9 bases, with 16 bases between. CDR3 bases: TGTGCCAGCAGCACAGGGACTGCCGGGGCCCAGTACTTC. Protein product: CASSTGTAGAQYF.

This chain links TRBV29-1 with TRBJ2-3, with a tentative D call TRBD2 (5 bases). In germline, CDR1 is SQVTM, CDR2 ANQGSEA. This CDR3 comprises 13 residues. Trimming stripped 3 bases from V and 1 base from J, with 8 bases between. CDR3 sequence reads: CSVDRGGTDTQYF. For the CDR3, the DNA is TGCAGCGTTGATCGGGGAGGCACAGATACGCAGTATTTT.

The genes are TRBV7-6 and TRBJ1-4; a weak D match, TRBD1 (6 bases). The germline V gene encodes CDR1 SGHVS and CDR2 FNYEAQ. The CDR3 loop spans 14 amino acids. Trimming stripped 5 bases from V and 8 bases from J, with 15 bases between. DNA of the CDR3: TGTGCCAGCAGCATAGGACCGACAGGAGAAAAACTGTTTTTT. Amino acids: CASSIGPTGEKLFF.

The V and J genes are TRBV27 and TRBJ1-3; no clear D gene. V lost 6 bases and J lost 0, with 24 bases in between. The CDR3 has 19 residues. Germline V gene data show CDR1 as MNHEY and CDR2 as SMNVEV (reference sequence). The CDR3 protein is CASRPTGSGVLFSGNTIYF. In nucleotides, the CDR3 is TGTGCCAGCAGGCCCACGGGCTCCGGGGTCCTATTCTCTGGAAACACCATATATTTT.